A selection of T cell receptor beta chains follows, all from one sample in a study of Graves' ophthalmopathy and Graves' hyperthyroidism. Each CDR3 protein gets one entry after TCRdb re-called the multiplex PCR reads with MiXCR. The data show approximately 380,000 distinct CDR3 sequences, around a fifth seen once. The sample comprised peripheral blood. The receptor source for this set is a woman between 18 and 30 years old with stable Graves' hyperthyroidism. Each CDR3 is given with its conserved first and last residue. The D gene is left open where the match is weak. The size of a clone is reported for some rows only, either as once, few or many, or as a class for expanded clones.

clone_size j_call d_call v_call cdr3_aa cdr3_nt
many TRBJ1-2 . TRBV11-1 CASSDADRWNYGYTF TGTGCCAGCAGCGATGCGGACAGATGGAACTATGGCTACACCTTC
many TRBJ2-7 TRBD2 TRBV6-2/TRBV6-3 CASTRLAGEQYF TGTGCCAGCACGAGGCTAGCGGGGGAGCAGTACTTC
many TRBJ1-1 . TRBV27 CASYRPLGWTEAFF TGTGCCTCCTATAGGCCGTTAGGATGGACTGAAGCTTTCTTT
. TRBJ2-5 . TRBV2 CATQYQETQYF TGTGCCACACAGTATCAAGAGACCCAGTACTTC
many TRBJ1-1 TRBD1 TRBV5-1 CASSGGTGYEAFF TGCGCCAGCAGCGGGGGGACAGGATATGAAGCTTTCTTT
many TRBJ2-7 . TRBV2 CASSEVVRRSYEQYF TGTGCCAGCAGTGAAGTTGTCAGACGCTCCTACGAGCAGTACTTC
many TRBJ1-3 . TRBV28 CASSSPVGTGNTIYF TGTGCCAGCAGCAGTCCCGTTGGGACTGGAAACACCATATATTTT
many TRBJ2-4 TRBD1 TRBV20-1 CSADGTGGVDLPLAKNIQYF TGCAGTGCTGATGGGACAGGGGGCGTAGATCTCCCCTTAGCCAAAAACATTCAGTACTTC
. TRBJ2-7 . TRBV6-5 CASSYAQADYEQYF TGTGCCAGCAGTTACGCCCAAGCGGACTACGAGCAGTACTTC
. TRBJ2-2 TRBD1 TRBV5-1 CASSGTVNTGELFF TGCGCCAGCTCCGGGACAGTGAACACCGGGGAGCTGTTTTTT
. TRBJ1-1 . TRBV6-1 CASSAGGASTEAFF TGTGCCAGCAGTGCGGGGGGGGCGAGTACTGAAGCTTTCTTT
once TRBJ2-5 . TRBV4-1 CASSQAHTPTQYF TGCGCCAGCAGCCAAGCCCATACCCCGACCCAGTACTTC
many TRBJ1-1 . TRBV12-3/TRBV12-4 CASSPTDRMNTEAFF TGTGCCAGCAGCCCGACAGATCGGATGAACACTGAAGCTTTCTTT
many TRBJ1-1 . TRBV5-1 CASSLGWYRDNTEAFF TGCGCCAGCAGCTTGGGGTGGTACAGGGATAACACTGAAGCTTTCTTT
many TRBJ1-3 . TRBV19 CATKSSGSSGNTIYF TGTGCCACCAAAAGTTCAGGTTCATCTGGAAACACCATATATTTT
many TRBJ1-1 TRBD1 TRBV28 CASRGQGNTEAFF TGTGCCAGCAGGGGACAGGGGAACACTGAAGCTTTCTTT
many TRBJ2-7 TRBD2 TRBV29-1 CSVPPRREDPYEQYF TGCAGCGTTCCTCCTCGGCGGGAGGACCCCTACGAGCAGTACTTC
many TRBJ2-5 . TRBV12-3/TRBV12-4 CASSPPKHRENGTQYF TGTGCCAGCAGTCCGCCAAAGCACCGGGAAAATGGGACCCAGTACTTC
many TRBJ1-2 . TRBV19 CASSIEPATGYTF TGTGCCAGTAGTATAGAGCCGGCTACCGGCTACACCTTC
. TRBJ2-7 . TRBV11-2 CASSFRKGNYEQYF TGTGCCAGCAGCTTCCGGAAAGGCAACTACGAGCAGTACTTC
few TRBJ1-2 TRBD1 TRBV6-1 CACSTGTATGYTF TGTGCCTGCAGCACCGGGACAGCTACGGGCTACACCTTC
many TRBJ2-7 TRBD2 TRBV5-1 CASSPRGASYEQYF TGCGCCAGCAGCCCGCGGGGGGCCTCCTACGAGCAGTACTTC
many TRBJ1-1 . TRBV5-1 CASSLGPEYTEAFF TGCGCCAGCAGCTTGGGTCCGGAGTACACTGAAGCTTTCTTT
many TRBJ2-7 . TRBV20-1 CSARDPSLSYEQYF TGCAGTGCTAGAGATCCTAGCCTTTCCTACGAGCAGTACTTC
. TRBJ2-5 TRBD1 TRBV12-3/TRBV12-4 CASSLKTGWGETQYF TGTGCCAGCAGTCTCAAGACAGGGTGGGGGGAGACCCAGTACTTC
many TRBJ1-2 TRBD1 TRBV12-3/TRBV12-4 CASSRQGPHGYTF TGTGCCAGCAGTCGACAGGGCCCCCATGGCTACACCTTC
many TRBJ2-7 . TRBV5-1 CANQPWMTEQYF TGCGCCAACCAGCCATGGATGACCGAGCAGTACTTC
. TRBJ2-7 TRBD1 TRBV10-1 CASSSGTGKTEQYF TGCGCCAGCTCGTCCGGGACAGGGAAGACCGAGCAGTACTTC
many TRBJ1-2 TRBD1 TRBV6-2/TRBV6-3 CASSYAQSSGPGQFYGYTF TGTGCCAGCAGTTATGCTCAGTCTTCGGGTCCGGGACAGTTCTATGGCTACACCTTC
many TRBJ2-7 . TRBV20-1 CSASRGRAFANEQYF TGCAGTGCTAGCCGGGGGCGGGCCTTTGCTAACGAGCAGTACTTC
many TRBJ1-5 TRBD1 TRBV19 CASSGQVAQPQHF TGTGCCAGTAGCGGACAGGTGGCTCAGCCCCAGCATTTT
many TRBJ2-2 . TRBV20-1 CSAWDFRTGELFF TGCAGTGCTTGGGACTTCAGGACCGGGGAGCTGTTTTTT
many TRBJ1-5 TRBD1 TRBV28 CASSFPGTGGQPQHF TGTGCCAGCAGTTTTCCCGGGACAGGCGGTCAGCCCCAGCATTTT
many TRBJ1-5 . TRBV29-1 CSVVLPYSNQPQHF TGCAGCGTTGTTCTCCCGTATAGCAATCAGCCCCAGCATTTT
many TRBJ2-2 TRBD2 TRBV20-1 CSGASGMGTGELFF TGCAGTGGGGCTAGCGGGATGGGCACCGGGGAGCTGTTTTTT